This TCR beta chain was found in a study of cytomegalovirus exposure and HLA in healthy donors. Overall study findings and caveats: When a later analysis was performed, an Asian-associated ancestry cluster reportedly had fewer N-insertions than the approximately 680-donor mean. Reports indicate that TCR beta sequences accurately predicted the HLA-A and HLA-B alleles of most subjects.

Regarding this clone: The antigen remains undetermined.

Donors showed nominal health when sampled, although they likely had unrecorded immune exposures. The CDR3 is 16 amino acids. V gave up 6 bases and J gave up 3 bases, with 20 bases separating them. Per the germline V gene, CDR1 is MGHDK and CDR2 is SYGVNS. The PCR used 60 Vbeta and 13 Jbeta primers. Clones were read by immunoSEQ multiplex PCR, and TCRdb kept only the in-frame ones, dropping some. The table has approximately 150,000 clones, roughly 81% seen once; the top ten hold about 2.7%. Sequenced material: PBMCs. The chain uses TRBV25-1 and TRBJ1-2; D might be TRBD1 (6 bases). The sequence was collected from a man in his thirties or forties in good health and CMV-seropositive. As DNA, the CDR3 is TGTGCCAGCAGCCCTACAGGGAATCCCTTTTACTATGGCTACACCTTC. Amino acids: CASSPTGNPFYYGYTF.